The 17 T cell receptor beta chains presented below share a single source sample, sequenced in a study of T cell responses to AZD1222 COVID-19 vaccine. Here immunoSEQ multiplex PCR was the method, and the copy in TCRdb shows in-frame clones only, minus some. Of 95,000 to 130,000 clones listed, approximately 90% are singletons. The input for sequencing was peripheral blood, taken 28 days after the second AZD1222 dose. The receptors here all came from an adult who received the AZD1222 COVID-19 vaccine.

This CDR3 is CASTKTDNQPQHF. The DNA of the CDR3 is TGTGCCTCGACCAAGACAGATAATCAGCCCCAGCATTTT. The chain recombines TRBV10-3 with TRBJ1-5, with D possibly TRBD1 on 5 matching bases. CDR1 and CDR2 (germline): ENHRY, SYGVKD. The CDR3 runs to 13 residues. Trimming shortened V by 11 bases and J by 4 bases, and 15 bases separated the two germline ends.

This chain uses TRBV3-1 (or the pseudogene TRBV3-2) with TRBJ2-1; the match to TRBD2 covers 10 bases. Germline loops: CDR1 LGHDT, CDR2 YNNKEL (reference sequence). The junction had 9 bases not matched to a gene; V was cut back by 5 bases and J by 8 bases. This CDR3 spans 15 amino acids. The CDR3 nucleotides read TGTGCCAGCAGCTCCCTAGCGGGAGCGGTATATGAGCAGTTCTTC. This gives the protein CASSSLAGAVYEQFF.

CDR3 in amino acids: CAISGTGFNTEAFF. In DNA, the CDR3 is TGTGCCATCTCCGGGACAGGGTTCAACACTGAAGCTTTCTTT. The V and J genes are TRBV10-3 and TRBJ1-1, with TRBD1 identical over 9 bases. Germline V gene lookup returns CDR1 ENHRY and CDR2 SYGVKD. The CDR3 sequence is 14 residues long. V shed 8 bases, J shed 2 bases, and the junction held 6 bases outside the gene matches.

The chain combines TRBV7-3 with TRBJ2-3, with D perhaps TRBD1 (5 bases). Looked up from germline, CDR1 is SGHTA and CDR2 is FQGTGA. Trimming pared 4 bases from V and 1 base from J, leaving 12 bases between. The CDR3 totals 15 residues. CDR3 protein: CASSSYLGGTDTQYF. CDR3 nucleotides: TGTGCCAGCAGCTCTTACCTAGGGGGCACAGATACGCAGTATTTT.

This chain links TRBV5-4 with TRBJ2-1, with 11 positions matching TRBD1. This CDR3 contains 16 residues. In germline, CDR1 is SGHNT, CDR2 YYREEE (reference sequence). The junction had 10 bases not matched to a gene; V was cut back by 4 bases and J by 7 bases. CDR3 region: CASSPSPDRGLNEQFF. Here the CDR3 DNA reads TGTGCCAGCAGCCCCAGCCCGGACAGGGGGCTTAATGAGCAGTTCTTC.

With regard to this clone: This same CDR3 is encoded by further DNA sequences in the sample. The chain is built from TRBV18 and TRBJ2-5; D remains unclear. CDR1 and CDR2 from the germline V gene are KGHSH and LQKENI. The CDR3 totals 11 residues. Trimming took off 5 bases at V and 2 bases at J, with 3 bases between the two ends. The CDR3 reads CASSSQETQYF. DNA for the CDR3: TGTGCCAGCTCATCACAAGAGACCCAGTACTTC.

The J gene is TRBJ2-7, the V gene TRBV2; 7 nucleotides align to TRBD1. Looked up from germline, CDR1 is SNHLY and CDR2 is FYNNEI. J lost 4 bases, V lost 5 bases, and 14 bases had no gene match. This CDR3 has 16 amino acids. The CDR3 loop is CASSSRDPTGRYEQYF. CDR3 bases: TGTGCCAGCAGTTCCCGTGACCCGACAGGGAGATACGAGCAGTACTTC.

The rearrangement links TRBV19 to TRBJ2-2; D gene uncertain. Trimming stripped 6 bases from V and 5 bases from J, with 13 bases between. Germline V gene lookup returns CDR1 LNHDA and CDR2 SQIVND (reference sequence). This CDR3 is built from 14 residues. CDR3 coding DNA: TGTGCCAGTAGCCTACACCTCTTAACCGGGGAGCTGTTTTTT. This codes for CASSLHLLTGELFF.

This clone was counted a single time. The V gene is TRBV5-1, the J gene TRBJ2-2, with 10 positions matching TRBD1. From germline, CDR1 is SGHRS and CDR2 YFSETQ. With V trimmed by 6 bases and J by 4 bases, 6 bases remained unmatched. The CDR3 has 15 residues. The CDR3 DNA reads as TGCGCCAGCAAGTTGGGGACAGGGGTCACCGGGGAGCTGTTTTTT. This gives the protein CASKLGTGVTGELFF.

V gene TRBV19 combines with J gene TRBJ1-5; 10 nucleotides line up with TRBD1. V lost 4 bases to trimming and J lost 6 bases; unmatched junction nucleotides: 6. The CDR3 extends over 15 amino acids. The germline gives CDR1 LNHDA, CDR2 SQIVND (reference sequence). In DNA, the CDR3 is TGTGCCAGTAGTACCCGGGACAGGGGCGTTCAGCCCCAGCATTTT. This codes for CASSTRDRGVQPQHF.

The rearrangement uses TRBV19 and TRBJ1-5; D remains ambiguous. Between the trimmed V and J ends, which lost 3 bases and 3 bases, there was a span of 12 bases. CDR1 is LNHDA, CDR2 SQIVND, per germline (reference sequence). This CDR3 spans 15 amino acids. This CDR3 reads CASSIWRDNNQPQHF. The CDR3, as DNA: TGTGCCAGTAGTATTTGGAGGGATAACAATCAGCCCCAGCATTTT.

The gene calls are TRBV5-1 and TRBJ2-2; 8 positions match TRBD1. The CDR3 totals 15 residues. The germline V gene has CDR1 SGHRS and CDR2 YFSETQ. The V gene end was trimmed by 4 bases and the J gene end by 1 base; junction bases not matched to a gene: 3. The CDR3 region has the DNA TGCGCCAGCAGCGTTGACAGGGGGAACACCGGGGAGCTGTTTTTT. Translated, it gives CASSVDRGNTGELFF. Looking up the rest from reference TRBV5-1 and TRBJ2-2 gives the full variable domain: KAGVTQTPRYLIKTRGQQVTLSCSPISGHRSVSWYQQTPGQGLQFLFEYFSETQRNKGNFPGRFSGRQFSNSRSEMNVSTLELGDSALYLCASSVDRGNTGELFFGEGSRLTVL.

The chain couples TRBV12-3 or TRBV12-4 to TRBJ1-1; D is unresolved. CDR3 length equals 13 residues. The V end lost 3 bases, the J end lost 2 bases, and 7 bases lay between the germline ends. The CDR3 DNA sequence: TGTGCCAGCAGTTTTACCCTCAACACTGAAGCTTTCTTT. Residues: CASSFTLNTEAFF.

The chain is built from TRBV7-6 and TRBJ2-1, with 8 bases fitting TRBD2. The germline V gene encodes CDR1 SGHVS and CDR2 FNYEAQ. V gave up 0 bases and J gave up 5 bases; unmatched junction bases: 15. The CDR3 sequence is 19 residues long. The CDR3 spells CASSLAAGSGALRDNEQFF. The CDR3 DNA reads TGTGCCAGCAGCTTAGCCGCAGGTAGCGGGGCATTAAGAGACAATGAGCAGTTCTTC.

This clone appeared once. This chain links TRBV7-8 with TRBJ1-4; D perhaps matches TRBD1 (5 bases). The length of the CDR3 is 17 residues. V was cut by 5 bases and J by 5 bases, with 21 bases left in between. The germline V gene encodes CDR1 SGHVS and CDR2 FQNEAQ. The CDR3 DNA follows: TGTGCCAGCAGCCCCCTTTTACGGGGTCAGGGCAATGAAAAACTGTTTTTT. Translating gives CASSPLLRGQGNEKLFF.

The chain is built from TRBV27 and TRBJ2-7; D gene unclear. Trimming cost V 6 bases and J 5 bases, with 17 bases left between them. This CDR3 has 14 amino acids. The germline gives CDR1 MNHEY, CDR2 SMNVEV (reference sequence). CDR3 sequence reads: CASRKLTGRNEQYF. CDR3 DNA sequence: TGTGCCAGCAGAAAACTTACCGGGCGGAACGAGCAGTACTTC.

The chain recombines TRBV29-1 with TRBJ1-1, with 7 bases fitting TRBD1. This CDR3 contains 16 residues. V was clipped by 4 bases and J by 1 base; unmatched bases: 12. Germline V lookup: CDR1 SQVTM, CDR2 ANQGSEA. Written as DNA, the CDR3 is TGCAGCGTTGGGCCGATCGTTACAGGGGAGAACACTGAAGCTTTCTTT. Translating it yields CSVGPIVTGENTEAFF.